The 14 T cell receptor beta chains in this list originate from one sample, sequenced in a study of blood T cell repertoires in COVID-19. Clones were read by immunoSEQ multiplex PCR, and TCRdb kept only the in-frame ones, dropping some. The sample carries about 29,000 clones, around 77% recorded once. Input material: peripheral blood. All receptors derive from a woman in her seventies with active or convalescent COVID-19.

The rearrangement links TRBV27 to TRBJ1-1; 7 bases are a match to TRBD1. The CDR3 loop spans 13 amino acids. The germline V gene encodes CDR1 MNHEY and CDR2 SMNVEV (reference sequence). V trimming: 5 bases; J trimming: 4 bases; junction bases outside the gene matches: 4. For the CDR3, the DNA is TGTGCCAGCAGTCCCCAGGGGGGCACTGAAGCTTTCTTT. It is translated as CASSPQGGTEAFF.

The V and J genes are TRBV12-5 and TRBJ1-3; possible D gene TRBD1, 6 bases. Between the trimmed V and J ends, which lost 7 bases and 2 bases, there was a span of 12 bases. CDR1 and CDR2 (germline): LGHNT, FRNRAP. The CDR3 totals 14 residues. CDR3 amino acids: CASERTGPGNTIYF. The CDR3 region has the DNA TGTGCTAGTGAAAGAACAGGGCCTGGAAACACCATATATTTT. Full variable domain (outside the CDR3, taken from reference TRBV12-5 and TRBJ1-3): DARVTQTPRHKVTEMGQEVTMRCQPILGHNTVFWYRQTMMQGLELLAYFRNRAPLDDSGMPKDRFSAEMPDATLATLKIQPSEPRDSAVYFCASERTGPGNTIYFGEGSWLTVV.

This clone has just one count. The chain has TRBV11-2 and TRBJ2-1; tentative D call: TRBD2 (6 bases). Trimming left V 5 bases short and J 5 bases short, with 16 bases between. Germline values: CDR1 SGHAT, CDR2 FQNNGV. This CDR3 has 15 amino acids. The CDR3 sequence is CASSPQLWGDNEQFF. DNA of the CDR3: TGTGCCAGCAGCCCTCAACTATGGGGGGACAATGAGCAGTTCTTC.

The gene calls are TRBV6-5 and TRBJ1-1; the D is unclear. This CDR3 is built from 14 residues. Germline V gives CDR1 MNHEY, CDR2 SVGAGI. Trimming took off 1 base at V and 9 bases at J, with 15 bases between the two ends. CDR3 in DNA: TGTGCCAGCAGTTACTTGAGCAGCGAGTATCAAGCTTTCTTT. This translates into CASSYLSSEYQAFF.

This chain connects TRBV12-5 to TRBJ2-1; TRBD2 matches at 7 bases. The trim removed 2 bases at V and 3 bases at J, leaving 22 bases unmatched. CDR1 and CDR2 (germline): LGHNT, FRNRAP. The length of the CDR3 is 21 residues. The CDR3 DNA follows: TGTGCTAGTGGTTTGAACGGAGGGACGCGGGAGAAGCGGGACCTCTACAATGAGCAGTTCTTC. Translating gives CASGLNGGTREKRDLYNEQFF.

In nucleotides, the CDR3 is TGTGCCAGCAGTGACCGTACTACGAGCTCCTACAATGAGCAGTTCTTC. As protein: CASSDRTTSSYNEQFF. The chain uses TRBV6-1 and TRBJ2-1, with D unresolved. Per the germline V gene, CDR1 is MNHNS and CDR2 is SASEGT. Trimming took 3 bases from V and 0 from J, leaving 12 bases between them. The CDR3 extends over 16 amino acids.

This rearrangement joins TRBV3-1 (or the pseudogene TRBV3-2) to TRBJ1-3; 8 bases are a match to TRBD1. Germline V gene sequence: CDR1 LGHDT, CDR2 YNNKEL (reference sequence). With 5 bases clipped from V and 0 bases from J, the junction kept 6 bases outside the gene matches. The CDR3 sequence is 16 residues long. CDR3 nucleotides: TGTGCCAGCAGCAAGGACAGGGCAGACTCTGGAAACACCATATATTTT. Protein sequence: CASSKDRADSGNTIYF.

The table lists this clone with a count of one. V gene TRBV6-5 combines with J gene TRBJ1-1; the D gene is possibly TRBD1 (5 bases). Germline CDR1 is MNHEY and CDR2 is SVGAGI. The CDR3 sequence is 15 residues long. V gave up 0 bases and J gave up 1 base, with 9 bases separating them. CDR3 sequence: CASSYSRGTNTEAFF. The CDR3 DNA is TGTGCCAGCAGTTACTCGCGGGGGACGAACACTGAAGCTTTCTTT.

The chain has TRBV6-4 and TRBJ2-5; weak D call: TRBD1 (6 bases). CDR1 is MRHNA, CDR2 SNTAGT, per germline. The CDR3 is 15 residues long. V was cut by 0 bases and J by 5 bases, with 13 bases left in between. The CDR3 bases are TGTGCCAGCAGTGACTCGATGGGGGCCGGGGAGACCCAGTACTTC. Translating it yields CASSDSMGAGETQYF.

The gene calls are TRBV6-5 and TRBJ1-2; 9 bases align to TRBD1. The V and J ends lost 5 bases and 8 bases, in that order; junction bases with no gene match: 3. The CDR3 loop spans 12 amino acids. Germline values: CDR1 MNHEY, CDR2 SVGAGI. The CDR3 reads CASSTGTGGYTF. The CDR3 DNA follows: TGTGCCAGCAGTACAGGGACAGGGGGCTACACCTTC.

V and J are TRBV5-1 and TRBJ1-6, with D perhaps matching TRBD1 (6 bases). The CDR3 covers 16 residues. Germline V gene sequence: CDR1 SGHRS, CDR2 YFSETQ. Trimming took off 1 base at V and 0 bases at J, with 8 bases between the two ends. Here the CDR3 DNA reads TGCGCCAGCAGCTTGCAGGGGAGCTCCTATAATTCACCCCTCCACTTT. Amino acid sequence: CASSLQGSSYNSPLHF.

The gene calls are TRBV4-1 and TRBJ2-1, with a tentative D call TRBD2 (5 bases). Germline lookup yields CDR1 MGHRA and CDR2 YSYEKL. Trimming shortened V by 1 base and J by 4 bases, and 11 bases separated the two germline ends. This CDR3 is 15 amino acids long. For the CDR3, the DNA is TGCGCCAGCAGCCAAGTAGCAGAGGGATACAATGAGCAGTTCTTC. Translated, it gives CASSQVAEGYNEQFF.

The CDR3 here is CASSRTVSDQPQHF. The CDR3 DNA sequence: TGTGCCAGCAGCCGGACAGTGTCGGATCAGCCCCAGCATTTT. The rearrangement links TRBV7-3 to TRBJ1-5; D perhaps matches TRBD1 (6 bases). The germline V gene has CDR1 SGHTA and CDR2 FQGTGA. Deletions cut 5 bases from V and 5 bases from J, with 13 bases between. The CDR3 consists of 14 residues.

V gene TRBV4-3 combines with J gene TRBJ2-5; D possibly uses TRBD1 or TRBD2 (5 bases each). In germline, CDR1 is LGHNA, CDR2 YSLEER. With 4 bases removed from V and 2 bases from J, the gap between germline ends came to 11 bases. The CDR3 spans 14 residues. CDR3 sequence reads: CASSREGLQETQYF. DNA of the CDR3: TGCGCCAGCAGCCGAGAGGGGCTTCAAGAGACCCAGTACTTC.